The 4 T cell receptor beta chains below were found in one sample sequenced in a study of OX40 agonist ivuxolimab in advanced cancers. Repertoires were generated with immunoSEQ multiplex PCR, while TCRdb's copy carries only in-frame clones and drops some. The sample contains some 71,000 clones, around 82% of which appear only once. This specimen consisted of CD4+ or CD8+ T cells sorted from blood, obtained in a trial of the OX40 agonist ivuxolimab. The source is an adult with an advanced solid tumor such as melanoma, head and neck, liver or kidney cancer.

This clone was counted only a few times. V usage is TRBV5-5 and J usage is TRBJ1-2; TRBD1 aligns across 7 bases. CDR3 length: 15 amino acids. Germline CDR1 and CDR2: SGHKS and YYEKEE (reference sequence). V lost 0 bases and J lost 4; bases outside the gene matches: 6. CDR3 sequence reads: CASSLAAGGAYGYTF. The CDR3 DNA sequence: TGTGCCAGCAGCTTGGCGGCAGGGGGGGCCTATGGCTACACCTTC.

The chain recombines TRBV7-2 with TRBJ1-1; D gene uncertain. CDR3 size: 14 residues. Looked up from germline, CDR1 is SGHTA and CDR2 is FQGNSA. Trimming took 1 base from V and 1 from J, leaving 7 bases between them. The CDR3 spells CASSLVTGNTEAFF. In DNA form, the CDR3 reads TGTGCCAGCAGCTTAGTTACCGGGAACACTGAAGCTTTCTTT.

The gene calls are TRBV2 and TRBJ2-7; D possibly corresponds to TRBD1 (5 bases). This CDR3 comprises 14 residues. Germline V gives CDR1 SNHLY, CDR2 FYNNEI. Trimming left V 6 bases short and J 0 bases short, with 12 bases between. The DNA for the CDR3 is TGTGCCAGCAGGCTCGACAGTAGCTCCTACGAGCAGTACTTC. Protein sequence: CASRLDSSSYEQYF.

The gene calls are TRBV11-2 and TRBJ1-2; D perhaps matches TRBD1 (6 bases). Per germline, CDR1 SGHAT and CDR2 FQNNGV. The CDR3 runs to 13 residues. V was clipped by 6 bases and J by 1 base, with 9 bases between them. This CDR3 reads CASRAGDNYGYTF. DNA of the CDR3: TGTGCCAGCAGGGCAGGGGATAACTATGGCTACACCTTC.